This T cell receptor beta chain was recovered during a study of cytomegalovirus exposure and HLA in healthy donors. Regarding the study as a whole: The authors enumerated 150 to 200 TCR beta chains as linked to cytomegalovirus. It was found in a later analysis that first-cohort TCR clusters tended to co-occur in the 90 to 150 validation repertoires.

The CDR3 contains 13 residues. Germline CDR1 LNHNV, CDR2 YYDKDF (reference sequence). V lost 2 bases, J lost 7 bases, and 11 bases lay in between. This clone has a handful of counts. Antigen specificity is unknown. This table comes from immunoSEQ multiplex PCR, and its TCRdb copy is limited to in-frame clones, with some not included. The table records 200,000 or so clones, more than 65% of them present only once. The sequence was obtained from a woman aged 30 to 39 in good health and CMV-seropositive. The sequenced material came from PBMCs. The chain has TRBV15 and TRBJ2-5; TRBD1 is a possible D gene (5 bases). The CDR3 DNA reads TGTGCCACCAGCAGATCGACAGAAGGGACCCAGTACTTC. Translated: CATSRSTEGTQYF. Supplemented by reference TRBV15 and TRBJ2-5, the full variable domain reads DAMVIQNPRYQVTQFGKPVTLSCSQTLNHNVMYWYQQKSSQAPKLLFHYYDKDFNNEADTPDNFQSRRPNTSFCFLDIRSPGLGDTAMYLCATSRSTEGTQYFGPGTRLLVL.